The 28 T cell receptor beta chains presented below share a single source sample, sequenced in a study of CD8 T cells in Susac syndrome. Reverse transcription of roughly 0.5 to 1 ug RNA was carried out with random hexamers. TCRdb redid the calling of the immunoSEQ multiplex PCR reads with MiXCR, one entry per CDR3 protein. The table includes just over 150,000 distinct CDR3 sequences, around 95% detected once. Sequenced sample: CD8+ T cells from PBMCs. These TCRs come from a human donor with multiple sclerosis.

This rearrangement joins TRBV29-1 to TRBJ2-4; a weak D match, TRBD2 (5 bases). The CDR3 has 10 amino acids. Trimming removed 0 bases at V and 15 bases at J, with 9 bases between. The germline V gene has CDR1 SQVTM and CDR2 ANQGSEA. DNA for the CDR3: TGCAGCGTTGAAGATGGTGGGAGGTACTTC. Its translation: CSVEDGGRYF.

This clonotype was seen once. This chain uses TRBV9 with TRBJ2-3; no reliable D call. The CDR3 length is 13 residues. Germline V gives CDR1 SGDLS, CDR2 YYNGEE. The V end was cut by 4 bases, the J end by 4 bases, with 10 bases between. CDR3 sequence: CASSPISADTQYF. The CDR3 region has the DNA TGTGCCAGCAGCCCCATTTCGGCAGATACGCAGTATTTT.

The genes are TRBV30 and TRBJ2-3; the D is unclear. This CDR3 comprises 13 residues. CDR1 and CDR2 (germline): GTSNPN, SVGIG (reference sequence). Trimming stripped 0 bases from V and 3 bases from J, with 7 bases between. CDR3 bases: TGTGCCTGGAGTGTAGGCTCTACAGATACGCAGTATTTT. Residues: CAWSVGSTDTQYF.

The chain employs TRBV9 and TRBJ1-1; unclear D gene. This CDR3 is built from 14 residues. The germline V gene encodes CDR1 SGDLS and CDR2 YYNGEE. The V gene lost 3 bases and the J gene lost 1 base, with 10 bases spanning the gap. As DNA, the CDR3 is TGTGCCAGCAGCGCCGGACGGGGGAACACTGAAGCTTTCTTT. Translation gives CASSAGRGNTEAFF.

This chain links TRBV3-1 with TRBJ1-1; 7 bases align to TRBD1. This CDR3 spans 13 amino acids. V lost 5 bases, J lost 4 bases, and 4 bases stayed unmatched. The germline V gene encodes CDR1 LGHDT and CDR2 YNNKEL (reference sequence). The CDR3 is CASSYRGGTEAFF. Written as DNA, the CDR3 is TGTGCCAGCAGCTACAGGGGTGGCACTGAAGCTTTCTTT. Based on the CDR3 plus reference TRBV3-1 and TRBJ1-1, the full variable domain is DTAVSQTPKYLVTQMGNDKSIKCEQNLGHDTMYWYKQDSKKFLKIMFSYNNKELIINETVPNRFSPKSPDKAHLNLHINSLELGDSAVYFCASSYRGGTEAFFGQGTRLTVV.

CDR3 nucleotides: TGCAGCGTGCAAGACAACTGGAACACTGAAGCTTTCTTT. Translated: CSVQDNWNTEAFF. The genes are TRBV29-1 and TRBJ1-1; D remains ambiguous. Per germline, CDR1 SQVTM and CDR2 ANQGSEA. CDR3 length equals 13 residues. V was pared by 6 bases and J by 1 base, with 12 bases between.

The chain combines TRBV6-5 with TRBJ2-2, with 10 positions matching TRBD2. There are 14 residues in the CDR3. Losses at the gene ends were 6 bases for V and 3 bases for J; bases not matched to a gene: 1. Germline CDR1 reads MNHEY; CDR2 reads SVGAGI. CDR3 in amino acids: CASRGTSDTGELFF. CDR3 in DNA: TGTGCCAGCAGGGGGACTAGCGACACCGGGGAGCTGTTTTTT.

This chain links TRBV4-1 with TRBJ1-2; D is undetermined. The CDR3 spans 15 residues. V was shortened by 0 bases and J by 2 bases, with 10 bases between the two germline ends. Germline values: CDR1 MGHRA, CDR2 YSYEKL. The CDR3: CASSQDGRPNYGYTF. Written as DNA, the CDR3 is TGCGCCAGCAGCCAAGATGGCAGGCCGAACTATGGCTACACCTTC.

The chain uses TRBV3-1 and TRBJ2-1, with D possibly called TRBD1 or TRBD2 (5 bases each). The V gene's germline CDR1 is LGHDT and CDR2 YNNKEL (reference sequence). The germline V and J ends were trimmed by 0 bases and 3 bases, with 15 bases remaining between them. This CDR3 is built from 17 residues. CDR3 in amino acids: CASSQEVRRGRYNEQFF. CDR3 DNA: TGTGCCAGCAGCCAAGAGGTGAGACGGGGACGCTACAATGAGCAGTTCTTC.

This clonotype was found once. The chain is built from TRBV4-1 and TRBJ2-7; the match to TRBD1 covers 10 bases. The CDR3 is made up of 15 amino acids. The ends lost 2 bases at V and 5 bases at J; junction bases unmatched: 6. Germline V lookup: CDR1 MGHRA, CDR2 YSYEKL. CDR3: CASSQPRTGGNEQYV. In nucleotides, the CDR3 is TGCGCCAGCAGCCAACCTCGGACAGGGGGGAACGAGCAGTACGTC.

The V call is TRBV2, the J call TRBJ2-7; D may be TRBD1 (6 bases). The germline gives CDR1 SNHLY, CDR2 FYNNEI. Trimming stripped 6 bases from V and 1 base from J, with 16 bases between. The CDR3 has 15 residues. CDR3 sequence: CASRALGGRSYEQYV. Written as DNA, the CDR3 is TGTGCCAGCAGGGCCTTAGGGGGTAGGTCCTACGAGCAGTACGTC.

The V and J genes are TRBV7-9 and TRBJ1-5; D not resolved. The V end lost 4 bases, the J end lost 0 bases, and 10 bases lay between the germline ends. The germline CDR1 and CDR2 sequences are SEHNR and FQNEAQ (reference sequence). The CDR3 consists of 15 residues. The CDR3 nucleotides read TGTGCCAGCAGCTCACCAACCGATAGCAATCAGCCCCAGCATTTT. Translated, it gives CASSSPTDSNQPQHF. The full variable domain, completed using reference TRBV7-9 and TRBJ1-5, is DTGVSQNPRHKITKRGQNVTFRCDPISEHNRLYWYRQTLGQGPEFLTYFQNEAQLEKSRLLSDRFSAERPKGSFSTLEIQRTEQGDSAMYLCASSSPTDSNQPQHFGDGTRLSIL.

V gene TRBV6-5 combines with J gene TRBJ2-1, with 9 bases fitting TRBD2. V trimming: 4 bases; J trimming: 4 bases; junction bases outside the gene matches: 2. Germline values: CDR1 MNHEY, CDR2 SVGAGI. The CDR3 consists of 14 residues. The CDR3 sequence: CASSSSGGYNEQFF. The CDR3 coding sequence is TGTGCCAGCAGTTCCAGCGGGGGGTACAATGAGCAGTTCTTC.

This clonotype was detected once. J is TRBJ1-2 and V is TRBV4-1; D ambiguous. CDR1 and CDR2 from the germline V gene are MGHRA and YSYEKL. This CDR3 spans 12 amino acids. Trimming took 9 bases from V and 2 from J, leaving 10 bases between them. The CDR3, as DNA: TGCGCCAGTCTGGACGGAAACTATGGCTACACCTTC. This encodes CASLDGNYGYTF.

This clonotype was counted only a few times. The chain recombines TRBV12-3 or TRBV12-4 with TRBJ1-1; maybe TRBD1 (6 bases). This CDR3 has 12 amino acids. V was pared by 1 base and J by 8 bases, with 8 bases between. The CDR3 sequence: CASSLGGGEAFF. The CDR3 nucleotides are TGTGCCAGCAGTTTAGGTGGGGGCGAAGCTTTCTTT.

The V call is TRBV6-6, the J call TRBJ2-7; a possible D gene is TRBD1 (5 bases). V lost 2 bases and J lost 6, with 8 bases in between. The CDR3 length is 12 residues. The germline V gene has CDR1 MNHNY and CDR2 SVGAGI (reference sequence). The CDR3 region has the DNA TGTGCCAGCAGTTACACTGACAGCGAGCAGTACTTC. This codes for CASSYTDSEQYF.

This rearrangement joins TRBV2 to TRBJ2-5, with D hard to call. Looked up from germline, CDR1 is SNHLY and CDR2 is FYNNEI. Deletions cut 3 bases from V and 5 bases from J, with 10 bases between. There are 13 residues in the CDR3. In DNA form, the CDR3 reads TGTGCCAGCAGTGATTCGGAATTGGAGACCCAGTACTTC. This sequence encodes CASSDSELETQYF.

This rearrangement joins TRBV30 to TRBJ2-5; tentative D call: TRBD1 (5 bases). The V end was cut by 7 bases, the J end by 5 bases, with 17 bases between. In germline, CDR1 is GTSNPN, CDR2 SVGIG (reference sequence). CDR3 length: 13 residues. The CDR3 reads CASLNQGAETQYF. The CDR3 nucleotides are TGTGCCTCCCTTAACCAGGGCGCCGAGACCCAGTACTTC. The complete variable domain, with remaining parts taken from reference TRBV30 and TRBJ2-5, reads SQTIHQWPATLVQPVGSPLSLECTVEGTSNPNLYWYRQAAGRGLQLLFYSVGIGQISSEVPQNLSASRPQDRQFILSSKKLLLSDSGFYLCASLNQGAETQYFGPGTRLLVL.

CDR3 in DNA: TGCGCCAGCAGCCAAGTTTACCCCCTGGATGAGGATGAGCAGTTCTTC. Its protein product is CASSQVYPLDEDEQFF. The chain carries TRBV4-1 and TRBJ2-1, with D unclear. The germline V gene has CDR1 MGHRA and CDR2 YSYEKL. The CDR3 covers 16 residues. Trimming shortened V by 1 base and J by 8 bases, and 18 bases separated the two germline ends.

This clonotype was recorded only once. V and J are TRBV5-1 and TRBJ2-6; 7 nucleotides align to TRBD1. The CDR3 contains 15 residues. Trimming at V came to 5 bases and at J to 4 bases, leaving 6 bases not matched to a gene. Germline V lookup: CDR1 SGHRS, CDR2 YFSETQ. The CDR3 DNA sequence: TGCGCCAGCAGTTATACAGGGGCCGGGGCCAACGTCCTGACTTTC. Translating it yields CASSYTGAGANVLTF. Full variable domain (outside the CDR3, taken from reference TRBV5-1 and TRBJ2-6): KAGVTQTPRYLIKTRGQQVTLSCSPISGHRSVSWYQQTPGQGLQFLFEYFSETQRNKGNFPGRFSGRQFSNSRSEMNVSTLELGDSALYLCASSYTGAGANVLTFGAGSRLTVL.

The J gene is TRBJ2-5, the V gene TRBV3-1, with 8 bases lining up with TRBD1. In germline, CDR1 is LGHDT, CDR2 YNNKEL (reference sequence). The CDR3 runs 16 residues. Losses at the gene ends were 4 bases for V and 5 bases for J; bases not matched to a gene: 12. The CDR3 nucleotides read TGTGCCAGCAGCCTGCCATCACAGGGGGTTCGGGAGACCCAGTACTTC. Its translation: CASSLPSQGVRETQYF.

This clonotype came up once. The CDR3 bases are TGTGCCACCAGCACGGGGAATCAGCCCCAGCATTTT. Translation gives CATSTGNQPQHF. The chain carries TRBV15 and TRBJ1-5; D is undetermined. There are 12 residues in the CDR3. V lost 4 bases and J lost 4, with 5 bases in between. Germline V lookup: CDR1 LNHNV, CDR2 YYDKDF (reference sequence).

This rearrangement joins TRBV29-1 to TRBJ2-5; 7 nucleotides align to TRBD2. Germline-derived CDR1 and CDR2 are SQVTM and ANQGSEA. V was clipped by 1 base and J by 5 bases; unmatched bases: 13. This CDR3 spans 16 amino acids. CDR3 in DNA: TGCAGCGTTGAAGGACCCAGCGGGGTCCCCCGGGAGACCCAGTACTTC. Its translation: CSVEGPSGVPRETQYF. Full variable domain (remainder filled in from reference TRBV29-1 and TRBJ2-5): SAVISQKPSRDICQRGTSLTIQCQVDSQVTMMFWYRQQPGQSLTLIATANQGSEATYESGFVIDKFPISRPNLTFSTLTVSNMSPEDSSIYLCSVEGPSGVPRETQYFGPGTRLLVL.

The rearrangement links TRBV20-1 to TRBJ2-2; 7 bases match TRBD2. The J segment lost 7 bases and the V segment lost 3 bases, leaving 17 bases of the junction unmatched. The CDR3 length is 17 residues. Looked up from germline, CDR1 is DFQATT and CDR2 is SNEGSKA (reference sequence). The DNA of the CDR3 is TGCAGTGCTAGTTCCGCGGGGGTCCCCGGTTTGGGCGGGGAGCTGTTTTTT. It translates to CSASSAGVPGLGGELFF.

The chain carries TRBV2 and TRBJ2-7, with D possibly matching TRBD1 (6 bases). The CDR3 extends over 13 amino acids. Germline V lookup: CDR1 SNHLY, CDR2 FYNNEI. The V end was cut by 7 bases, the J end by 0 bases, with 10 bases between. The CDR3 sequence is CASTRQDSYEQYV. The CDR3 DNA sequence: TGTGCCAGCACCCGACAGGACTCCTACGAGCAGTACGTC.

The chain uses TRBV6-2 or TRBV6-3 and TRBJ1-2; TRBD1 might be the D (6 bases). The germline CDR1 and CDR2 sequences are MNHEY and SVGEGT. The CDR3 has 12 residues. V was pared by 2 bases and J by 10 bases, with 11 bases between. DNA for the CDR3: TGTGCCAGCAGTTACGGGACAACCGTCTACACCTTC. Residues: CASSYGTTVYTF.

In its sample, this clonotype was seen once. This chain links TRBV24-1 with TRBJ2-5; TRBD2 aligns across 7 bases. Trimming took 9 bases from V and 1 from J; bases not matched to a gene: 7. The CDR3 spans 14 residues. The germline gives CDR1 KGHDR, CDR2 SFDVKD. The CDR3 DNA is TGTGCCACCCCCCTAGCGGCGATCCAAGAGACCCAGTACTTC. It specifies CATPLAAIQETQYF.

The chain employs TRBV29-1 and TRBJ1-1; no definite D call. The CDR3 runs 14 residues. Between the trimmed V and J ends, which lost 5 bases and 6 bases, there was a span of 19 bases. Per germline, CDR1 SQVTM and CDR2 ANQGSEA. The CDR3, as DNA: TGCAGCGTTCCGAGCCGGACGGATGGCGCTGAAGCTTTCTTT. It codes for CSVPSRTDGAEAFF. The complete variable domain, with remaining parts taken from reference TRBV29-1 and TRBJ1-1, reads SAVISQKPSRDICQRGTSLTIQCQVDSQVTMMFWYRQQPGQSLTLIATANQGSEATYESGFVIDKFPISRPNLTFSTLTVSNMSPEDSSIYLCSVPSRTDGAEAFFGQGTRLTVV.